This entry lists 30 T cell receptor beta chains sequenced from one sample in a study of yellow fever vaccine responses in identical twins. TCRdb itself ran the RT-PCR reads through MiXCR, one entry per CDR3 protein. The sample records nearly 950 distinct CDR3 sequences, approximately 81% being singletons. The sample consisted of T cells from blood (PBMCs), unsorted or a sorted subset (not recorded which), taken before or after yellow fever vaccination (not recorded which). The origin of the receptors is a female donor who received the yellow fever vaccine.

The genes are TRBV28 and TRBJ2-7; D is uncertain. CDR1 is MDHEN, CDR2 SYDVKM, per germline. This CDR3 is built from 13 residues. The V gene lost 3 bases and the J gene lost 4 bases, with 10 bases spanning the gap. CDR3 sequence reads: CASSFPFEYEQYF. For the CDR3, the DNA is TGTGCCAGCAGTTTCCCCTTTGAATACGAGCAGTACTTC.

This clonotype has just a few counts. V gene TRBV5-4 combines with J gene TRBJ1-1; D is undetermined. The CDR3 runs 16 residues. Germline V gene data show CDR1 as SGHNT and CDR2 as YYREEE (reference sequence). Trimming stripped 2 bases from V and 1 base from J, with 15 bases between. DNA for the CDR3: TGTGCCAGCAGCTTAGGAACGTTCATGGGGAACACTGAAGCTTTCTTT. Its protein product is CASSLGTFMGNTEAFF.

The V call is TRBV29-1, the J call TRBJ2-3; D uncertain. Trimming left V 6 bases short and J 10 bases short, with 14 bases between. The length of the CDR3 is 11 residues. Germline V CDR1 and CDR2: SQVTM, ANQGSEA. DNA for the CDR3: TGCAGCGTACTGCAAGAAGGCTCGCAGTATTTT. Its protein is CSVLQEGSQYF.

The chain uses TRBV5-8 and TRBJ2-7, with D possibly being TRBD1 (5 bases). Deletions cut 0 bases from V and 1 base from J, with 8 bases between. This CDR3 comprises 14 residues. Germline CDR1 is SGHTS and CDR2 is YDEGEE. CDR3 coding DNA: TGTGCCAGCAGCTTGGCCGCAGGGTCCTACGAGCAGTACTTC. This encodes CASSLAAGSYEQYF.

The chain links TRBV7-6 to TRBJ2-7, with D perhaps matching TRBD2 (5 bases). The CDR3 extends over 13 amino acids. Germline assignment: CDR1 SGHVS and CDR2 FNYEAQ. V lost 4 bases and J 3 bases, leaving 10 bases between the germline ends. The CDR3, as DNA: TGTGCCAGCAGCTCCACGGGGAACTACGAGCAGTACTTC. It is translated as CASSSTGNYEQYF. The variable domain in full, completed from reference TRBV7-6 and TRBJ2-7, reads GAGVSQSPRYKVTKRGQDVALRCDPISGHVSLYWYRQALGQGPEFLTYFNYEAQQDKSGLPNDRFSAERPEGSISTLTIQRTEQRDSAMYRCASSSTGNYEQYFGPGTRLTVT.

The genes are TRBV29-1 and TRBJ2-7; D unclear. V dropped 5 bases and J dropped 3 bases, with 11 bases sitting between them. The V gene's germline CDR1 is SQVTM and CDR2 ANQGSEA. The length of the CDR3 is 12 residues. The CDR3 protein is CSVWSGSYEQYF. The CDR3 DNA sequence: TGCAGCGTTTGGTCTGGCAGCTACGAGCAGTACTTC.

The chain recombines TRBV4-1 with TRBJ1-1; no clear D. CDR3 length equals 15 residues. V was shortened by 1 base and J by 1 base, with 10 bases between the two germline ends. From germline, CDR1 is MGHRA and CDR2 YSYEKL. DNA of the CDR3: TGCGCCAGCAGCCAAGGACTAGGAACGAACACTGAAGCTTTCTTT. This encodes CASSQGLGTNTEAFF.

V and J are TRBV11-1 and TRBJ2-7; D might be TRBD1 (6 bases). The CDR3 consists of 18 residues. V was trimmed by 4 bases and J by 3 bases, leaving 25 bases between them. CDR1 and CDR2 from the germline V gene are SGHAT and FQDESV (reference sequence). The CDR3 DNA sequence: TGTGCCAGCAGCTCTATCCCCCTTTCGGACAGTTTTCACTACGAGCAGTACTTC. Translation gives CASSSIPLSDSFHYEQYF.

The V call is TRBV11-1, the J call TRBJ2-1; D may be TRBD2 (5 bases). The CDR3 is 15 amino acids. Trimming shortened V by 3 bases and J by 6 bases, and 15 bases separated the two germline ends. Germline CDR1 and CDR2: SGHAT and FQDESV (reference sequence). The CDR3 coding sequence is TGTGCCAGCAGCTTTTCAACGGGGTACGTCAATGAGCAGTTCTTC. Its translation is CASSFSTGYVNEQFF.

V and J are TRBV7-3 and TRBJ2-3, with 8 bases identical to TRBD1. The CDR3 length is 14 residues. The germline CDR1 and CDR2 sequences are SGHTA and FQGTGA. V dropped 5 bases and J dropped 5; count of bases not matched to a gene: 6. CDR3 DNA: TGTGCCAGCAGCCTCCAGGGGGCGGGAGATACGCAGTATTTT. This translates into CASSLQGAGDTQYF.

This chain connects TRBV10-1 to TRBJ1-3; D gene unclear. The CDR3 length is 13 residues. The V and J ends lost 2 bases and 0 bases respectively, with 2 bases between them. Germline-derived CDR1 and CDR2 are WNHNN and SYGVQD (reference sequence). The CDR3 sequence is CASSEPSGNTIYF. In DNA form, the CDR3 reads TGCGCCAGCAGTGAGCCCTCTGGAAACACCATATATTTT.

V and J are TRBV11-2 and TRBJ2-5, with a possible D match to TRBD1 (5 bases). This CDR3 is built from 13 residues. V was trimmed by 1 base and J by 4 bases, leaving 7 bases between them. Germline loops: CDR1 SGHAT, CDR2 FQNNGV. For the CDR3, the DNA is TGTGCCAGCAGCTTAGGGGGCCCAGAGACCCAGTACTTC. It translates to CASSLGGPETQYF.

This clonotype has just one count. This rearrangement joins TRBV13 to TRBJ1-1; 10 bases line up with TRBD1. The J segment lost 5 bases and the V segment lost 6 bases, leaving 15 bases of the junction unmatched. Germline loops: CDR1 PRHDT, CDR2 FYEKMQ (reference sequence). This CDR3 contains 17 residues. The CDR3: CASRFPSLDRGRTEAFF. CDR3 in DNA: TGTGCCAGCAGATTCCCCAGTTTGGACAGGGGGAGGACTGAAGCTTTCTTT.

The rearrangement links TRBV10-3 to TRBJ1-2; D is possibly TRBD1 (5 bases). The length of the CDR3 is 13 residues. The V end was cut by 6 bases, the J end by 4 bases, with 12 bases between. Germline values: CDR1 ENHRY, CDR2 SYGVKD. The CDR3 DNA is TGTGCCATCAGCGACAGCACACTCTATGGCTACACCTTC. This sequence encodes CAISDSTLYGYTF.

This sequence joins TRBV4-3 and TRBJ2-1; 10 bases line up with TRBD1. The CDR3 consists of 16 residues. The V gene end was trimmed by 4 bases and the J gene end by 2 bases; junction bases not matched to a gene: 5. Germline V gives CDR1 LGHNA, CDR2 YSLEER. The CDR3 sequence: CASSPGGQGTYNEQFF. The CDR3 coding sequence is TGCGCCAGCAGCCCAGGGGGACAGGGGACCTACAATGAGCAGTTCTTC.

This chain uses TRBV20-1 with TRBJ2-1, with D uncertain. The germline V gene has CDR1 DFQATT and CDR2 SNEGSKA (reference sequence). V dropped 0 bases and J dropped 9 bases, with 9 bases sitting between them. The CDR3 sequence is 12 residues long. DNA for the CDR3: TGCAGTGCTAGAGATGGGCCCCCTGAGCAGTTCTTC. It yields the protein CSARDGPPEQFF.

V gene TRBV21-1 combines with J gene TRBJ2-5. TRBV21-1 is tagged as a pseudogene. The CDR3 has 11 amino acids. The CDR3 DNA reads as TGTGCCAGCAGCCTTGGGGAGACCCAGTACTTC. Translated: CASSLGETQYF.

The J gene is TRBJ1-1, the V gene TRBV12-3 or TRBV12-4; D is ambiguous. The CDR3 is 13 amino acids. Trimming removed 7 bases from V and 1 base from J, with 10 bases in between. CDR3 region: CASNHNPNTEAFF. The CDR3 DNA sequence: TGTGCCAGCAATCACAACCCGAACACTGAAGCTTTCTTT.

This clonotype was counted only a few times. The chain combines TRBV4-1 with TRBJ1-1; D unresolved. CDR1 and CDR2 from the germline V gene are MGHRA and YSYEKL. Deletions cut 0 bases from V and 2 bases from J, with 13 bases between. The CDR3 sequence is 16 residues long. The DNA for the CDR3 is TGCGCCAGCAGCCAAGATTACCGGGAGATTAACACTGAAGCTTTCTTT. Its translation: CASSQDYREINTEAFF.

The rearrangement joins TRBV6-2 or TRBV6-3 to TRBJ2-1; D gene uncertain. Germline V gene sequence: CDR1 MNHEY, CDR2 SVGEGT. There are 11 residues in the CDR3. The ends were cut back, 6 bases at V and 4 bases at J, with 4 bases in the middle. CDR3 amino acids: CASSPYNEQFF. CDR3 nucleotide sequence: TGTGCCAGCAGCCCATACAATGAGCAGTTCTTC.

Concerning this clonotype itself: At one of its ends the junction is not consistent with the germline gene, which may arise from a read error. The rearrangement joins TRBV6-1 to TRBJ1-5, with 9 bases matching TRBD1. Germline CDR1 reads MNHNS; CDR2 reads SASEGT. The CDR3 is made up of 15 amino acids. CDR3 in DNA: TGTGCCAGCAAACCCGGGACAGGGAGCCGGCAGCCCCGGCATTTT. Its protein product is CASKPGTGSRQPRHF.

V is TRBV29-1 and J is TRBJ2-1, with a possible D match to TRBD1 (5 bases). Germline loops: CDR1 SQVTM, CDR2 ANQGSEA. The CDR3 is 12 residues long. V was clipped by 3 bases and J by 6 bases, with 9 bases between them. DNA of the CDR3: TGCAGCGTTGACAGGGCGGCCAATGAGCAGTTCTTC. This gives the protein CSVDRAANEQFF.

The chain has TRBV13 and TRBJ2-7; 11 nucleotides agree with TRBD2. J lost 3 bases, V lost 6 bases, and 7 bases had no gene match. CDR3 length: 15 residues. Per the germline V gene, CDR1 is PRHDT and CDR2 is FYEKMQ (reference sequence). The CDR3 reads CASRPTSGSYYEQYF. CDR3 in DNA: TGTGCCAGCAGGCCCACTAGCGGGAGCTACTACGAGCAGTACTTC.

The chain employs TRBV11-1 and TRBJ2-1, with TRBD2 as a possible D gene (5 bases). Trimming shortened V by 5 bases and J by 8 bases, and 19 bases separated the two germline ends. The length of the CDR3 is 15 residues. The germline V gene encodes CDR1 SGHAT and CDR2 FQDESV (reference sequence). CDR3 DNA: TGTGCCAGCAGCCCCCGGAGGTCCTCTAAGGATGAGCAGTTCTTC. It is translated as CASSPRRSSKDEQFF. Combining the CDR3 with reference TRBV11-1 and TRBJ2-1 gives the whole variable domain EAEVAQSPRYKITEKSQAVAFWCDPISGHATLYWYRQILGQGPELLVQFQDESVVDDSQLPKDRFSAERLKGVDSTLKIQPAELGDSAMYLCASSPRRSSKDEQFFGPGTRLTVL.

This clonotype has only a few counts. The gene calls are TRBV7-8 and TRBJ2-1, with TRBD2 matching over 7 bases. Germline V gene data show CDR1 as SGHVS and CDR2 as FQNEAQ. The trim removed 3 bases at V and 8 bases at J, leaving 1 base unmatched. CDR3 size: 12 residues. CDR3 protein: CASSLGGDEQFF. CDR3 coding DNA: TGTGCCAGCAGCTTGGGAGGGGATGAGCAGTTCTTC.

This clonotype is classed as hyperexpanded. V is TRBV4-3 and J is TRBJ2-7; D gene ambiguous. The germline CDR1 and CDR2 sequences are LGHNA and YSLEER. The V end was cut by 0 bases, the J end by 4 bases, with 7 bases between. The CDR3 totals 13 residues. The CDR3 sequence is CASSQEAEYEQYF. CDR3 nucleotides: TGCGCCAGCAGCCAAGAGGCGGAGTACGAGCAGTACTTC.

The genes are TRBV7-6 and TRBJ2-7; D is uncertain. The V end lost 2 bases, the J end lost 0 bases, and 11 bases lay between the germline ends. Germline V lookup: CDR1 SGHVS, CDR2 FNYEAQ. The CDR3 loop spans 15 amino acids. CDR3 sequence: CASSLLGVPSYEQYF. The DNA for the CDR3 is TGTGCCAGCAGCTTACTGGGCGTCCCCTCCTACGAGCAGTACTTC.

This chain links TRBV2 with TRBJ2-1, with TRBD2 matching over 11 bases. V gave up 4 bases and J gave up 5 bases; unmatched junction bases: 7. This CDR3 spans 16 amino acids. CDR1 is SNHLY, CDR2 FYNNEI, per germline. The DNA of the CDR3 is TGTGCCAGCAGTGGGCCAAGACTAGCGGGAAACAATGAGCAGTTCTTC. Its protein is CASSGPRLAGNNEQFF.

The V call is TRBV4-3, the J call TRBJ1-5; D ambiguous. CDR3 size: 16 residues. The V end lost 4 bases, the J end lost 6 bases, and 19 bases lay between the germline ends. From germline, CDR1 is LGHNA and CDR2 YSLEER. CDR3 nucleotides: TGCGCCAGCAGCCGAGAAGCCGGGGTCCAGGCTCAGCCCCAGCATTTT. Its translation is CASSREAGVQAQPQHF.

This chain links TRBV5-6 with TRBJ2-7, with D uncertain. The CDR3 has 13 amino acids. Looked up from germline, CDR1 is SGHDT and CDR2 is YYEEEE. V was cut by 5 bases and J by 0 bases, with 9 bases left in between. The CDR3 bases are TGTGCCAGCAGGGTCCAGCTCTCCTACGAGCAGTACTTC. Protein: CASRVQLSYEQYF.